The T cell receptor (beta chain) under discussion was sequenced for a study of blood T cell repertoires in COVID-19. The overall study: COVID-19 samples, acute and convalescent, were from the United States, Italy and Spain. Sources were T cells, B-cell-depleted T cells, or PBMCs; the material itself was cDNA or gDNA.

Assay: immunoSEQ multiplex PCR; the TCRdb copy retains only in-frame clones and omits some. The sample has roughly 180,000 clones, approximately 80% seen once; the top ten hold approximately 10%. Individuals aged roughly 18 to 95 years were recruited from approximately 24 US areas. Either two negative PCRs, clearance, or symptom resolution qualified Cohort 3 donors as recovered. The CDR3 totals 15 residues. V was clipped by 3 bases and J by 4 bases; unmatched bases: 7. Germline values: CDR1 WSHSY, CDR2 SAAADI. The receptor was isolated from a man aged 45-60 years who had recovered from COVID-19. V is TRBV10-2 and J is TRBJ2-5; 8 nucleotides agree with TRBD1. Sequenced: PBMCs or T cells enriched from blood (not recorded which). The CDR3 loop reads CASSEQGGGGETQYF. CDR3 bases: TGCGCCAGCAGTGAACAGGGGGGAGGAGGAGAGACCCAGTACTTC.